The rows below give T cell receptor beta chains drawn from one sample of a study of quantifying T cell responses using KT2 cells. Using its own MiXCR run on the UMI-ligation and nested PCR reads, TCRdb lists one record per CDR3 protein. The table includes some 43,000 distinct CDR3 sequences, approximately 15% detected once. The sequencing input was PBMCs spiked with cells of the T cell clone KT2. These receptors originate from a human donor. Each CDR3 is given with its conserved first and last residue. D genes are given only for firm matches. Rows give clone size only sometimes, using once, few, many, or a class for an expanded clone.

TRBV6-2/TRBV6-3	TRBJ2-5	.	.	CASSYSGIQTQYF	TGTGCCAGCAGTTATAGCGGCATACAGACCCAGTACTTC
TRBV6-2/TRBV6-3	TRBJ2-5	TRBD2	.	CASGGLGGETQYF	TGTGCCAGCGGCGGACTAGGTGGTGAGACCCAGTACTTC
TRBV3-1	TRBJ2-3	TRBD2	few	CASSQDATSGATRTDTQYF	TGTGCCAGCAGCCAAGACGCGACTAGCGGGGCCACACGCACAGATACGCAGTATTTT
TRBV28	TRBJ1-1	TRBD1	.	CASSIRGLPTEAFF	TGTGCCAGCAGTATCAGGGGGCTGCCCACTGAAGCTTTCTTT
TRBV5-4	TRBJ2-1	TRBD2	once	CASRKGTSGTGNEQFF	TGTGCCAGCAGAAAGGGGACTAGCGGGACGGGTAATGAGCAGTTCTTC
TRBV4-2	TRBJ2-1	TRBD2	.	CASSQRLAPYNEQFF	TGTGCCAGCAGCCAGAGACTAGCGCCCTACAATGAGCAGTTCTTC
TRBV12-3/TRBV12-4	TRBJ2-7	.	few	CASSFGGQGEQYF	TGTGCCAGCAGTTTCGGTGGGCAGGGCGAGCAGTACTTC
TRBV12-3/TRBV12-4	TRBJ1-5	TRBD1	few	CASSPQGGPVGPQHF	TGTGCCAGCAGTCCCCAGGGGGGGCCGGTTGGACCCCAGCATTTT
TRBV7-6	TRBJ2-1	TRBD2	.	CASSTGTSGGASDEQFF	TGTGCCAGCAGTACCGGGACTAGCGGGGGGGCCTCGGATGAGCAGTTCTTC
TRBV12-3/TRBV12-4	TRBJ1-4	.	few	CASSTGITNEKLFF	TGTGCCAGCAGCACAGGGATCACTAATGAAAAACTGTTTTTT
TRBV27	TRBJ2-7	.	few	CASSFSGAYEQYF	TGTGCCAGCAGTTTCTCGGGAGCCTACGAGCAGTACTTC
TRBV7-2	TRBJ2-1	TRBD1	.	CASSSGTGGIF	TGTGCCAGCAGCTCAGGGACAGGGGGGATCTTC
TRBV11-3	TRBJ2-2	.	many	CASSPKRLVHTGELFF	TGTGCCAGCAGCCCAAAAAGACTGGTCCACACCGGGGAGCTGTTTTTT
TRBV2	TRBJ1-1	.	many	CASRKTVNTEAFF	TGTGCCAGCAGAAAGACGGTGAACACTGAAGCTTTCTTT
TRBV5-8	TRBJ2-1	TRBD2	few	CASSVTSGRYNEQFF	TGTGCCAGCAGCGTAACTAGCGGGAGATACAATGAGCAGTTCTTC
TRBV15	TRBJ1-1	TRBD1	few	CATSAWTGGTEAFF	TGTGCCACCAGCGCATGGACAGGGGGAACTGAAGCTTTCTTT
TRBV12-3/TRBV12-4	TRBJ2-2	.	.	CASRAGVGTGELFF	TGTGCCAGTCGTGCAGGGGTGGGCACCGGGGAGCTGTTTTTT
TRBV5-1	TRBJ2-1	TRBD2	.	CASSFRSGGASYNEQFF	TGCGCCAGCAGCTTCCGGAGCGGGGGGGCCTCCTACAATGAGCAGTTCTTC
TRBV12-3/TRBV12-4	TRBJ2-2	TRBD2	few	CATTRGGLGTGELFF	TGTGCCACAACTCGGGGAGGGTTGGGCACCGGGGAGCTGTTTTTT
TRBV10-3	TRBJ2-1	TRBD2	few	CAISERVLADTYNEQFF	TGTGCCATCAGTGAAAGGGTACTAGCGGACACCTACAATGAGCAGTTCTTC
TRBV20-1	TRBJ1-2	TRBD1	.	CSAYRTGRNYGYTF	TGCAGTGCATACCGGACAGGGAGGAACTATGGCTACACCTTC
TRBV20-1	TRBJ2-3	.	few	CSAIPRGLTDTQYF	TGCAGTGCTATACCCAGGGGCCTCACAGATACGCAGTATTTT
TRBV7-2	TRBJ1-5	.	.	CASSDTGNINQPQHF	TGTGCCAGCAGCGATACAGGAAACATTAATCAGCCCCAGCATTTT
TRBV20-1	TRBJ1-1	TRBD1	many	CSAGRTGRTEAFF	TGCAGTGCTGGACGGACAGGGAGGACTGAAGCTTTCTTT
TRBV18	TRBJ1-5	.	few	CASSPEDLGPQHF	TGTGCCAGCTCACCGGAGGATTTAGGGCCCCAGCATTTT
TRBV4-3	TRBJ2-7	TRBD1	few	CASSQDPGQPYEQYF	TGCGCCAGCAGCCAAGATCCGGGACAGCCCTACGAGCAGTACTTC
TRBV6-5	TRBJ1-2	.	.	CASSALSDGYGYTF	TGTGCCAGCAGCGCCCTTTCGGACGGCTATGGCTACACCTTC
TRBV7-2	TRBJ1-3	.	few	CASSPDLRNTIYF	TGTGCCAGCAGTCCTGACCTCCGAAACACCATATATTTT
TRBV29-1	TRBJ2-1	TRBD2	many	CSVADPSGRAGEQFF	TGCAGCGTTGCTGACCCTAGCGGGAGGGCCGGTGAGCAGTTCTTC
TRBV15	TRBJ1-6	.	.	CATSRGREYSPLHF	TGTGCCACCAGCAGAGGCAGGGAGTATTCACCCCTCCACTTT
TRBV20-1	TRBJ2-7	TRBD2	few	CSARGTSGRVRNEQYF	TGCAGTGCTAGAGGAACTAGCGGGAGGGTTAGGAACGAGCAGTACTTC
TRBV28	TRBJ2-3	TRBD2	few	CASNLRGLAADTQYF	TGTGCCAGCAACCTCAGGGGACTAGCGGCAGATACGCAGTATTTT
TRBV5-1	TRBJ2-3	.	many	CASSGSSGSTDTQYF	TGCGCCAGCTCCGGATCCAGCGGGAGCACAGATACGCAGTATTTT
TRBV30	TRBJ1-3	.	.	CAWSPGRGNTIYF	TGTGCCTGGAGTCCGGGACGCGGAAACACCATATATTTT
TRBV25-1	TRBJ2-1	TRBD2	few	CASSALAGVNYNEQFF	TGTGCCAGCAGCGCTTTAGCGGGGGTCAACTACAATGAGCAGTTCTTC
TRBV29-1	TRBJ1-2	.	many	CSVNLGLYGYTF	TGCAGCGTTAATCTGGGTCTCTATGGCTACACCTTC
TRBV6-4	TRBJ2-3	TRBD1	many	CASRRQGGTTDTQYF	TGTGCCAGCAGACGACAGGGGGGCACCACAGATACGCAGTATTTT
TRBV11-2	TRBJ2-7	TRBD1	few	CASSLQNRGQYEQYF	TGTGCCAGCAGCCTCCAGAACAGGGGGCAATACGAGCAGTACTTC
TRBV27	TRBJ2-7	TRBD2	few	CASSLAGGGLGNWNEQYF	TGTGCCAGCAGTTTGGCGGGGGGCGGGTTGGGAAATTGGAACGAGCAGTACTTC